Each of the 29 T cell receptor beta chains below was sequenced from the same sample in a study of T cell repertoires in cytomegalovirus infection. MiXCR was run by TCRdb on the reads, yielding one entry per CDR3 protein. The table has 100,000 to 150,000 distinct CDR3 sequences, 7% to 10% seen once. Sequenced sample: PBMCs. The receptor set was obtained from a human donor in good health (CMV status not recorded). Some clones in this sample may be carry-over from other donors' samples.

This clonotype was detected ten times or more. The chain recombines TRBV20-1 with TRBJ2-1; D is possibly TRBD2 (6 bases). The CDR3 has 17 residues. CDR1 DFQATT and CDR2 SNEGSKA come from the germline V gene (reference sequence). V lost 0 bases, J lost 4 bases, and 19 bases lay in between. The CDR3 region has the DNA TGCAGTGCTAGAGATGGGCGGGGCAAGTGGGGATACAATGAGCAGTTCTTC. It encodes CSARDGRGKWGYNEQFF.

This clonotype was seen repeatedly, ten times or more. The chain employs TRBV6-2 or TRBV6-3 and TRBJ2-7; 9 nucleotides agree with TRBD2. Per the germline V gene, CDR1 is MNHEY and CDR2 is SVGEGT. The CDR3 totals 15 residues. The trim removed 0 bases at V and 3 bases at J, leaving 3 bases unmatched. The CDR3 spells CASSYSQRGDYEQYF. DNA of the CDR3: TGTGCCAGCAGTTACTCCCAGCGGGGGGACTACGAGCAGTACTTC.

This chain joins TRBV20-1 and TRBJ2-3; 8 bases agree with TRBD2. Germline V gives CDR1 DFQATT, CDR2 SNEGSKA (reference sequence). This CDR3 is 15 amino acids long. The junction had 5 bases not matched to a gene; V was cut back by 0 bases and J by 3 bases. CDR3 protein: CSARDPKRGTDTQYF. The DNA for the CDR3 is TGCAGTGCTAGAGATCCGAAGCGGGGGACAGATACGCAGTATTTT.

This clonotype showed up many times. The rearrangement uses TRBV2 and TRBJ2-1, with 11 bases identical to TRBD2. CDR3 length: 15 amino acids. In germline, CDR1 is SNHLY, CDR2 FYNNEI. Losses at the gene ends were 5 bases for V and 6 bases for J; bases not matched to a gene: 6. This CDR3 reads CASSFSGGAGNEQFF. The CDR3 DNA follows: TGTGCCAGCAGTTTTAGCGGGGGGGCGGGCAATGAGCAGTTCTTC.

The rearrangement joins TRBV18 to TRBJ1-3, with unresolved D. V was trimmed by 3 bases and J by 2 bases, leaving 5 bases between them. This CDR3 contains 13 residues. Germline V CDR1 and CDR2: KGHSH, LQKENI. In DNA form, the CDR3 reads TGTGCCAGCTCACCGGCCACTGGAAACACCATATATTTT. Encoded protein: CASSPATGNTIYF.

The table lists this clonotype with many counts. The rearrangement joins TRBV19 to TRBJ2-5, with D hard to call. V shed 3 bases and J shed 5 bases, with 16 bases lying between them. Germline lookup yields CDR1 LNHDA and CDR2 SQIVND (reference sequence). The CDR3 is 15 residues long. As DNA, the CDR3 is TGTGCCAGTAGTATTCGGCAGGTTGGTGGGGAGACCCAGTACTTC. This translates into CASSIRQVGGETQYF.

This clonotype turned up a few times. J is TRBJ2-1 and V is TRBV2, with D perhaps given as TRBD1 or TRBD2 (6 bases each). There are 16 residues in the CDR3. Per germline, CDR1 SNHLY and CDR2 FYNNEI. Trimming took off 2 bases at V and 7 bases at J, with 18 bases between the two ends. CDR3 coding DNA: TGTGCCAGCAGTGAACGGGGTTCGGGGGCCCAGAATGAGCAGTTCTTC. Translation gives CASSERGSGAQNEQFF.

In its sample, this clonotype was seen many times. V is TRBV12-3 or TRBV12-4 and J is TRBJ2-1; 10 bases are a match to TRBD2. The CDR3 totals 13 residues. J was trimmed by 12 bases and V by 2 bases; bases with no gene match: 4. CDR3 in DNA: TGTGCCAGCAGTTTAACTAGCGGGGATTCGCAGTTCTTC. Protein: CASSLTSGDSQFF.

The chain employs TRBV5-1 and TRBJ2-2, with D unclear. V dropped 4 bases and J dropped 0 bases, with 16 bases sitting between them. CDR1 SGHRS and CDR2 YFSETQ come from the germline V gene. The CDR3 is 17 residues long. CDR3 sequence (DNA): TGCGCCAGCAGCCGACATCAGGCGTCATCGAACACCGGGGAGCTGTTTTTT. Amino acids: CASSRHQASSNTGELFF. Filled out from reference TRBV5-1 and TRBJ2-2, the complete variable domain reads KAGVTQTPRYLIKTRGQQVTLSCSPISGHRSVSWYQQTPGQGLQFLFEYFSETQRNKGNFPGRFSGRQFSNSRSEMNVSTLELGDSALYLCASSRHQASSNTGELFFGEGSRLTVL.

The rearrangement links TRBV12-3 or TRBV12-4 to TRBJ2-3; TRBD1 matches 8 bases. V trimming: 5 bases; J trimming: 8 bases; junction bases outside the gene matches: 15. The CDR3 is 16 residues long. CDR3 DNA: TGTGCCAGCAGTCCGGACAGGGCTCCCCTGGGGGGTACGCAGTATTTT. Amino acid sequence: CASSPDRAPLGGTQYF.

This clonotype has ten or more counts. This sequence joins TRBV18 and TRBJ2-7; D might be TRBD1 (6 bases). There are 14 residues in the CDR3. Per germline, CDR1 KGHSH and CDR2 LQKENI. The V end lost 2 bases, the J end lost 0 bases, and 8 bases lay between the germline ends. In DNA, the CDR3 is TGTGCCAGCTCACCAGGGACAAACTCCTACGAGCAGTACTTC. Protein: CASSPGTNSYEQYF.

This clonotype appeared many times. The CDR3 nucleotides read TGTGCCAGCACCAAATCCGGGGGGAACACCGGGGAGCTGTTTTTT. This translates into CASTKSGGNTGELFF. V usage is TRBV28 and J usage is TRBJ2-2; D might be TRBD2 (6 bases). Germline V lookup: CDR1 MDHEN, CDR2 SYDVKM. CDR3 length equals 15 residues. V was cut by 7 bases and J by 1 base, with 13 bases left in between. The full variable domain, with the rest looked up from reference TRBV28 and TRBJ2-2, is DVKVTQSSRYLVKRTGEKVFLECVQDMDHENMFWYRQDPGLGLRLIYFSYDVKMKEKGDIPEGYSVSREKKERFSLILESASTNQTSMYLCASTKSGGNTGELFFGEGSRLTVL.

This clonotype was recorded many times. The CDR3 protein is CASSFGGGTGGGYTF. The CDR3 DNA follows: TGTGCCAGCAGTTTTGGAGGCGGGACAGGGGGCGGCTACACCTTC. V gene TRBV12-3 or TRBV12-4 combines with J gene TRBJ1-2; TRBD1 matches at 12 bases. V was clipped by 3 bases and J by 8 bases; unmatched bases: 7. The CDR3 loop spans 15 amino acids.

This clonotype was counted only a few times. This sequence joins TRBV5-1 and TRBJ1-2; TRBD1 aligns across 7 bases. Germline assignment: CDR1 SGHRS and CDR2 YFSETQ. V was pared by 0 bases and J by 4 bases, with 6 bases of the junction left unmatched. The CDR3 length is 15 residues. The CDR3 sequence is CASSLGDRDGYGYTF. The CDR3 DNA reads TGCGCCAGCAGCTTGGGAGACAGGGACGGCTATGGCTACACCTTC.

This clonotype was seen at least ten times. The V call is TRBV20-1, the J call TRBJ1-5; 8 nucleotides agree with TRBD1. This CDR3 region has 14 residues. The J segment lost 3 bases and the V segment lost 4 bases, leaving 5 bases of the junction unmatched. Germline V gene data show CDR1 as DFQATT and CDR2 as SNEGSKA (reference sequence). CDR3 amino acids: CSAKHRGNNQPQHF. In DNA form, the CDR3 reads TGCAGTGCTAAACACAGGGGGAACAATCAGCCCCAGCATTTT.

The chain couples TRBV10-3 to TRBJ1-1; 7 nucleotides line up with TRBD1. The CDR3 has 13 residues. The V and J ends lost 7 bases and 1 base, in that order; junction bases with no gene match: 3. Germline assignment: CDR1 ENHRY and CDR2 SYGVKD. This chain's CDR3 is CAITGTANTEAFF. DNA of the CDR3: TGTGCCATCACCGGGACAGCGAACACTGAAGCTTTCTTT.

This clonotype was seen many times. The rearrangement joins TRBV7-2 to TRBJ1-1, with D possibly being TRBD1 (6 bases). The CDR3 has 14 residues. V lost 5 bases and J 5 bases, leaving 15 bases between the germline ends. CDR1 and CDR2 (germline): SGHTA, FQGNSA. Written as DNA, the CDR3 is TGTGCCAGCAGCGAGTACAGGGTTCGTACTGAAGCTTTCTTT. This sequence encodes CASSEYRVRTEAFF.

CDR3 in amino acids: CSARDWAAGGDEQFF. In nucleotides, the CDR3 is TGCAGTGCTAGAGATTGGGCAGCGGGGGGCGATGAGCAGTTCTTC. This chain joins TRBV20-1 and TRBJ2-1, with 9 bases aligning to TRBD2. The CDR3 runs to 15 residues. Per germline, CDR1 DFQATT and CDR2 SNEGSKA (reference sequence). The trim removed 0 bases at V and 8 bases at J, leaving 8 bases unmatched.

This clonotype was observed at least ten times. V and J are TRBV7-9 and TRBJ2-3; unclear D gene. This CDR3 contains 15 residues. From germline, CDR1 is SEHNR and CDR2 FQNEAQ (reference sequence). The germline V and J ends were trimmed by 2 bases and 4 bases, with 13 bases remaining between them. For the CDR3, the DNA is TGTGCCAGCAGCTTAATTGCAGGATCTTCAGATACGCAGTATTTT. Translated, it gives CASSLIAGSSDTQYF.

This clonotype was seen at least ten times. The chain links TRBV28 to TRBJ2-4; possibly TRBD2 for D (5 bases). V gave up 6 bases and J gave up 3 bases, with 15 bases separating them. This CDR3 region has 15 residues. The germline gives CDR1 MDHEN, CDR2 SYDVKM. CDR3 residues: CASRPSGGDKNIQYF. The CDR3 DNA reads TGTGCCAGCAGGCCCAGCGGAGGTGACAAAAACATTCAGTACTTC. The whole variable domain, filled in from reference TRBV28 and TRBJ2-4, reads DVKVTQSSRYLVKRTGEKVFLECVQDMDHENMFWYRQDPGLGLRLIYFSYDVKMKEKGDIPEGYSVSREKKERFSLILESASTNQTSMYLCASRPSGGDKNIQYFGAGTRLSVL.

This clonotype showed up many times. CDR3 nucleotides: TGTGCCAGCATAGCGAGCGGGGGGGTCACCGGGGAGCTGTTTTTT. Its translation is CASIASGGVTGELFF. The chain combines TRBV2 with TRBJ2-2; 10 nucleotides line up with TRBD2. Germline values: CDR1 SNHLY, CDR2 FYNNEI. The CDR3 runs to 15 residues. Trimming took 7 bases from V and 4 from J; bases not matched to a gene: 6.

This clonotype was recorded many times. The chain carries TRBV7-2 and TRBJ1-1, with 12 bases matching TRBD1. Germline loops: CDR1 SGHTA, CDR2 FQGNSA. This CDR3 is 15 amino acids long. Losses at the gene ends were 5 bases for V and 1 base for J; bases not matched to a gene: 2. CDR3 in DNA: TGTGCCAGCAGCCGGGACAGGGGGCAGAACACTGAAGCTTTCTTT. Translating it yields CASSRDRGQNTEAFF.

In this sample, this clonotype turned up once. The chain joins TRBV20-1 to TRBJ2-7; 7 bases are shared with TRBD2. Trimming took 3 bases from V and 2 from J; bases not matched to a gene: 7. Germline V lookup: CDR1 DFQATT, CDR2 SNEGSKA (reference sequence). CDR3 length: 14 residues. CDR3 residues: CSASKLARTYEQYF. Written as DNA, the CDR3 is TGCAGTGCTAGCAAACTAGCGCGGACCTACGAGCAGTACTTC.

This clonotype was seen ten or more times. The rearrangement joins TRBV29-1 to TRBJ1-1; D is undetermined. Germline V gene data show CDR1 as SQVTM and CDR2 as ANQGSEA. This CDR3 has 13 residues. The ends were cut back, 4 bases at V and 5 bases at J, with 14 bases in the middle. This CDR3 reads CSVVEIAGTEAFF. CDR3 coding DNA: TGCAGCGTTGTAGAGATAGCGGGGACTGAAGCTTTCTTT.

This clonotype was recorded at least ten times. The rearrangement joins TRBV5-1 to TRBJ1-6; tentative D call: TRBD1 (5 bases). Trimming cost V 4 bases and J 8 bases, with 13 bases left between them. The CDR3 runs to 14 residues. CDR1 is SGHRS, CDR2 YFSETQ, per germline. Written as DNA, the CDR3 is TGCGCCAGCAGCGAGAGGGACGGGGATTCACCCCTCCACTTT. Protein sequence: CASSERDGDSPLHF. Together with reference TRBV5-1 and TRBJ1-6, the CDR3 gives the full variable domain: KAGVTQTPRYLIKTRGQQVTLSCSPISGHRSVSWYQQTPGQGLQFLFEYFSETQRNKGNFPGRFSGRQFSNSRSEMNVSTLELGDSALYLCASSERDGDSPLHFGNGTRLTVT.

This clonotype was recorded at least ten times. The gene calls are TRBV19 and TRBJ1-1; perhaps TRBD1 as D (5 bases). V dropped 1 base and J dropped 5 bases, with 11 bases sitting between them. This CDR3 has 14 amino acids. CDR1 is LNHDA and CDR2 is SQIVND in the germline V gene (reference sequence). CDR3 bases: TGTGCCAGTAGTATAGGATGGGGGAGGACTGAAGCTTTCTTT. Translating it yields CASSIGWGRTEAFF.

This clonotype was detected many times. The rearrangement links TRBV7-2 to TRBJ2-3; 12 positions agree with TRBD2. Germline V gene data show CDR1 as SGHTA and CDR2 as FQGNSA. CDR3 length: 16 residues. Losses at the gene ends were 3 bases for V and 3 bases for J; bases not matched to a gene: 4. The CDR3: CASSLDTSGGTDTQYF. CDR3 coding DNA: TGTGCCAGCAGCTTGGATACTAGCGGGGGGACAGATACGCAGTATTTT.

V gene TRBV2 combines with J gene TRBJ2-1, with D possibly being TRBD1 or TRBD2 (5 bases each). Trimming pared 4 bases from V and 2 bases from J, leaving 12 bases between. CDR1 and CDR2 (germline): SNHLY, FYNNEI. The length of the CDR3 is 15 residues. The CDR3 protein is CASSVGPLTYNEQFF. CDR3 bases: TGTGCCAGCAGTGTGGGACCTCTCACCTACAATGAGCAGTTCTTC.

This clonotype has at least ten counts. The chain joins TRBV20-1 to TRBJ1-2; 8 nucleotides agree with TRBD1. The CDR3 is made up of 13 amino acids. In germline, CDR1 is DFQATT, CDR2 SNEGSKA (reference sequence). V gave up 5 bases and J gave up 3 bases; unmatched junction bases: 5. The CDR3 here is CSAPTGVDYGYTF. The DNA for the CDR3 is TGCAGTGCTCCGACAGGGGTGGACTATGGCTACACCTTC.